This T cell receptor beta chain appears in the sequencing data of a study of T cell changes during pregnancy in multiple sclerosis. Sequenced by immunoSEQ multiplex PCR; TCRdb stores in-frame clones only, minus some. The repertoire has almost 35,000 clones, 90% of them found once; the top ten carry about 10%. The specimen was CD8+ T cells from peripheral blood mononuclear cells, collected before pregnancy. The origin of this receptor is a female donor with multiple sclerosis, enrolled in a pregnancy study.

CDR3 sequence: CASLGLALNYEQYF. The DNA of the CDR3 is TGTGCCAGCCTAGGGCTAGCGCTTAACTACGAGCAGTACTTC. The chain has TRBV6-1 and TRBJ2-7; weak D call: TRBD2 (6 bases). The CDR3 is 14 amino acids. V was clipped by 8 bases and J by 3 bases, with 17 bases between them. Germline-derived CDR1 and CDR2 are MNHNS and SASEGT.